Listed below are T cell receptor beta chains from one sample, sequenced in a study of T-cell memory formation after mild COVID-19. Each CDR3 protein gets one entry after TCRdb re-called the 5' RACE reads with MiXCR. The profile covers a few hundred thousand distinct CDR3 sequences, with under 30% appearing a single time and 13% taken by the ten largest. The specimen was PBMCs or a T cell subset sorted from them (not recorded which). The receptors were gathered from an adult woman who had mild COVID-19 (a few samples of this study predate the infection). Cell type and time point are not known. The CDR3 runs from the conserved cysteine through the conserved F or W. The D gene is left open where the match is weak. Size is stated for part of the rows, as once, few or many counts, or as a class when the clone is expanded.

J | size | length | D | V | CDR3 | DNA
TRBJ2-2 | . | 18 | TRBD1 | TRBV5-1 | CASSPRDREGPNTGELFF | TGCGCCAGCAGCCCAAGGGACAGAGAAGGACCGAACACCGGGGAGCTGTTTTTT
TRBJ2-6 | many | 19 | TRBD2 | TRBV7-2 | CASSLRASGTQGGANVLTF | TGTGCCAGCAGCCTTAGGGCTAGCGGGACCCAGGGAGGGGCCAACGTCCTGACTTTC
TRBJ2-1 | few | 16 | . | TRBV5-6 | CASSLVGPKSYNEQFF | TGTGCCAGCAGCTTGGTAGGCCCAAAATCCTACAATGAGCAGTTCTTC
TRBJ2-1 | . | 16 | TRBD1 | TRBV9 | CASSVAPGTGLSEQFF | TGTGCCAGCAGCGTAGCCCCGGGGACAGGGTTAAGTGAGCAGTTCTTC
TRBJ1-6 | many | 15 | . | TRBV5-1 | CASSRRTVDNSPLHF | TGCGCCAGCAGCCGTAGGACCGTCGATAATTCACCCCTCCACTTT
TRBJ2-2 | . | 15 | . | TRBV12-3/TRBV12-4 | CASSSGLTYTGELFF | TGTGCCAGCAGCTCAGGACTAACATACACCGGGGAGCTGTTTTTT
TRBJ1-1 | few | 15 | . | TRBV12-3/TRBV12-4 | CASSLYGTENTEAFF | TGTGCCAGCAGTTTGTACGGGACGGAGAACACTGAAGCTTTCTTT
TRBJ2-7 | . | 13 | . | TRBV5-8 | CASSLVSGQGQYF | TGTGCCAGCAGCTTGGTGTCAGGGCAGGGGCAGTACTTC
TRBJ1-5 | many | 15 | . | TRBV28 | CASQFGLAGQRPQHF | TGTGCCAGCCAGTTTGGGTTGGCAGGTCAGAGGCCCCAGCATTTT
TRBJ1-1 | . | 14 | TRBD1 | TRBV6-2/TRBV6-3 | CASSFRQGITEAFF | TGTGCCAGCAGTTTTAGACAGGGGATCACTGAAGCTTTCTTT
TRBJ2-2 | few | 15 | TRBD1 | TRBV28 | CASSPGTGLAGELFF | TGTGCCAGCAGTCCCGGGACAGGGTTGGCCGGGGAGCTGTTTTTT
TRBJ2-3 | . | 14 | . | TRBV5-1 | CASSFGGSSDTQYF | TGCGCCAGCAGCTTCGGGGGTTCCTCAGATACGCAGTATTTT
TRBJ1-2 | . | 16 | TRBD1 | TRBV7-9 | CASSPDGTAPNYGYTF | TGTGCCAGCAGCCCAGACGGGACAGCTCCTAACTATGGCTACACCTTC
TRBJ1-1 | . | 14 | . | TRBV5-1 | CASSLKVQNTEAFF | TGCGCCAGCAGCTTGAAGGTACAGAACACTGAAGCTTTCTTT
TRBJ2-7 | few | 17 | . | TRBV4-1 | CASSQDLRREGSYEQYF | TGCGCCAGCAGCCAAGATCTAAGGAGAGAGGGCTCCTACGAGCAGTACTTC
TRBJ2-4 | many | 12 | . | TRBV20-1 | CSARASNNIQYF | TGCAGTGCTAGAGCCAGCAATAACATTCAGTACTTC
TRBJ2-7 | . | 14 | . | TRBV20-1 | CSARVPGASYEQYF | TGCAGTGCTAGAGTTCCAGGGGCCTCCTACGAGCAGTACTTC
TRBJ1-3 | few | 15 | TRBD1 | TRBV5-1 | CASSFGTGDGNTIYF | TGCGCCAGCAGCTTTGGGACAGGGGATGGAAACACCATATATTTT
TRBJ2-2 | . | 15 | . | TRBV29-1 | CSVAKKGRNTGELFF | TGCAGCGTTGCTAAGAAGGGGAGGAACACCGGGGAGCTGTTTTTT
TRBJ2-7 | . | 15 | TRBD1 | TRBV20-1 | CSAGGTGGPTYEQYF | TGCAGTGCAGGGGGGACAGGGGGCCCGACCTACGAGCAGTACTTC
TRBJ2-2 | few | 14 | TRBD2 | TRBV5-5 | CASSGGTSTGELFF | TGTGCCAGCAGCGGCGGGACTAGCACCGGGGAGCTGTTTTTT
TRBJ2-5 | . | 14 | TRBD2 | TRBV7-8 | CASSRGTKGETQYF | TGTGCCAGCAGTCGCGGGACTAAGGGAGAGACCCAGTACTTC
TRBJ2-1 | few | 14 | TRBD2 | TRBV6-6 | CASTSGGNYNEQFF | TGTGCCAGCACTAGCGGGGGGAACTACAATGAGCAGTTCTTC
TRBJ2-5 | . | 15 | TRBD1 | TRBV27 | CASSPRGDRMETQYF | TGTGCCAGCAGTCCCCGCGGGGACAGGATGGAGACCCAGTACTTC
TRBJ2-1 | few | 16 | TRBD2 | TRBV3-1 | CASSQDFLAGYNEQFF | TGTGCCAGCAGCCAAGATTTCCTAGCGGGATACAATGAGCAGTTCTTC
TRBJ2-2 | . | 15 | . | TRBV7-9 | CASSPPSGITGELFF | TGTGCCAGCAGCCCCCCTTCGGGAATCACCGGGGAGCTGTTTTTT
TRBJ2-3 | . | 16 | . | TRBV7-9 | CASSPLGGKVGDTQYF | TGTGCCAGCAGCCCCCTCGGAGGGAAGGTGGGGGATACGCAGTATTTT
TRBJ2-1 | . | 14 | . | TRBV6-5 | CASSTGWSYNEQFF | TGTGCCAGCAGTACGGGGTGGTCCTACAATGAGCAGTTCTTC